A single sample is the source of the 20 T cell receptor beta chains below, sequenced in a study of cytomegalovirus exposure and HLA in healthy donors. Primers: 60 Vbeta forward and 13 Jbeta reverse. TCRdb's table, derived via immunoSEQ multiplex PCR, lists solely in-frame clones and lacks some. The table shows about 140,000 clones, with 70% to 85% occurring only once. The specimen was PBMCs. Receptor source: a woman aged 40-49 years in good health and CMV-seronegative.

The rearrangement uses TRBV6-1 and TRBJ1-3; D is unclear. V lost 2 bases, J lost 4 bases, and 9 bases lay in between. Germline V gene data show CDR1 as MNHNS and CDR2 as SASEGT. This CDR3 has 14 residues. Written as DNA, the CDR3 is TGTGCCAGCAGTGAACAACGGAGGGGAAACACCATATATTTT. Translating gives CASSEQRRGNTIYF.

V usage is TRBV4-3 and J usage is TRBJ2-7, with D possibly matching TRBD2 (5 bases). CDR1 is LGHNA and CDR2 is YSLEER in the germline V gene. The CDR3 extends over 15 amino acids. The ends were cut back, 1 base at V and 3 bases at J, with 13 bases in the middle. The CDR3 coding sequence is TGCGCCAGCAGCCAAGTTTATGCCGGAGGCTACGAGCAGTACTTC. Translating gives CASSQVYAGGYEQYF.

CDR3 DNA sequence: TGTGCCAGCAGTTACCCGTCAGAACTAGCGGGATCTTTCACAGATACGCAGTATTTT. Amino acids: CASSYPSELAGSFTDTQYF. The chain employs TRBV28 and TRBJ2-3, with 10 bases that match TRBD2. The CDR3 sequence is 19 residues long. The V gene's germline CDR1 is MDHEN and CDR2 SYDVKM. The J segment lost 2 bases and the V segment lost 4 bases, leaving 15 bases of the junction unmatched.

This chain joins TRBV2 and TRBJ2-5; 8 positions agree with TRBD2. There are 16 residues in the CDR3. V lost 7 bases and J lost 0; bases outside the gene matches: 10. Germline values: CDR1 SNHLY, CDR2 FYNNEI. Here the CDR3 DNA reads TGTGCCAGCATCTTAGCGGGATTAACGTACCAAGAGACCCAGTACTTC. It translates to CASILAGLTYQETQYF.

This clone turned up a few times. The CDR3 coding sequence is TGTGCCAGCAGCCTAGCGGGAGAGGATACGCAGTATTTT. This translates into CASSLAGEDTQYF. The chain links TRBV27 to TRBJ2-3, with 10 positions matching TRBD2. The V segment lost 6 bases and the J segment 6 bases; nucleotides outside the gene matches: 3. CDR3 length: 13 residues. The germline gives CDR1 MNHEY, CDR2 SMNVEV (reference sequence).

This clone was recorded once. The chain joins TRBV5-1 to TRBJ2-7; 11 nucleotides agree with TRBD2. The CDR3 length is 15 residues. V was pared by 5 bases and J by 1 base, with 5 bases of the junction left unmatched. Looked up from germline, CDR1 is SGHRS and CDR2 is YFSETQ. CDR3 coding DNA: TGCGCCAGCAGTTTGACTAGCGGGGCTTCCTACGAGCAGTACTTC. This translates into CASSLTSGASYEQYF. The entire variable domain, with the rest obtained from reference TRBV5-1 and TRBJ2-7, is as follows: KAGVTQTPRYLIKTRGQQVTLSCSPISGHRSVSWYQQTPGQGLQFLFEYFSETQRNKGNFPGRFSGRQFSNSRSEMNVSTLELGDSALYLCASSLTSGASYEQYFGPGTRLTVT.

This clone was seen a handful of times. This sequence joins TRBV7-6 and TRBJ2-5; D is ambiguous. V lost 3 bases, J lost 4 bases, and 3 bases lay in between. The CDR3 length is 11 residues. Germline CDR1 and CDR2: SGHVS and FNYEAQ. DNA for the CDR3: TGTGCCAGCAGCTTCTCAGAGACCCAGTACTTC. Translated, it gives CASSFSETQYF. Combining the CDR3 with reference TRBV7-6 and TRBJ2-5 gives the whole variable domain GAGVSQSPRYKVTKRGQDVALRCDPISGHVSLYWYRQALGQGPEFLTYFNYEAQQDKSGLPNDRFSAERPEGSISTLTIQRTEQRDSAMYRCASSFSETQYFGPGTRLLVL.

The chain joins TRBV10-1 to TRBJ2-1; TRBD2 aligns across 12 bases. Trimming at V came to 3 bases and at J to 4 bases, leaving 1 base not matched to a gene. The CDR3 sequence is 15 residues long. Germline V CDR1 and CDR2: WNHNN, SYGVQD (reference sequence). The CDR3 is CASSEGTSGYNEQFF. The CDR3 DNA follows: TGCGCCAGCAGTGAAGGGACTAGCGGGTACAATGAGCAGTTCTTC.

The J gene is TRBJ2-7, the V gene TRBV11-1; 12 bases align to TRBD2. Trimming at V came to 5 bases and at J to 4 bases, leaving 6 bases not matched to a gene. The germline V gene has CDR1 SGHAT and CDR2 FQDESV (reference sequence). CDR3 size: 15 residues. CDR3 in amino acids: CASSPRTSGVYEQYF. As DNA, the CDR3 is TGTGCCAGCAGCCCCAGGACTAGCGGGGTTTACGAGCAGTACTTC.

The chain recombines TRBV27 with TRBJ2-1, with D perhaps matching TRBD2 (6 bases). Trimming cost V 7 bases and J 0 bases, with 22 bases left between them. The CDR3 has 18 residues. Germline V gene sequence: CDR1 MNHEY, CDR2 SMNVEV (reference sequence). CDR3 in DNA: TGTGCCAGCATCTCGAGTAGCGGAACTAGGAGCTCCTACAATGAGCAGTTCTTC. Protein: CASISSSGTRSSYNEQFF.

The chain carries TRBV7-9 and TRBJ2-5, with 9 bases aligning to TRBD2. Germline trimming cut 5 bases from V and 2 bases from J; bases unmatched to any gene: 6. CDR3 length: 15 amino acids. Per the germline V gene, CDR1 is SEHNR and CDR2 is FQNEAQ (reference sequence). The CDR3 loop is CASSRLAEIQETQYF. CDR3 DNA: TGTGCCAGCAGCCGACTAGCGGAAATACAAGAGACCCAGTACTTC.

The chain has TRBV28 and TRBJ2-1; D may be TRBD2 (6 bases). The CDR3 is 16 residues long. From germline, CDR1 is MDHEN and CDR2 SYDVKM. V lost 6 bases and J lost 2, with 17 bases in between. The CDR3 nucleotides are TGTGCCAGCAGACATCCCGGGACTTCCCCCTACAATGAGCAGTTCTTC. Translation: CASRHPGTSPYNEQFF.

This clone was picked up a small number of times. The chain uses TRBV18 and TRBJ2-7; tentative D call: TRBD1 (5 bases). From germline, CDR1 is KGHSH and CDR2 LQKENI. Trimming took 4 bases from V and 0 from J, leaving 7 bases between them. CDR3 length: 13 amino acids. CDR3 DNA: TGTGCCAGCTCACGAGACAGCTCCTACGAGCAGTACTTC. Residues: CASSRDSSYEQYF.

CDR3 in amino acids: CASSLRPDTDTQYF. For the CDR3, the DNA is TGCGCCAGCAGCTTACGCCCAGACACAGATACGCAGTATTTT. The V and J genes are TRBV5-1 and TRBJ2-3; D ambiguous. CDR3 length: 14 residues. Germline V gene data show CDR1 as SGHRS and CDR2 as YFSETQ. V lost 2 bases to trimming and J lost 2 bases, with 9 bases between them.

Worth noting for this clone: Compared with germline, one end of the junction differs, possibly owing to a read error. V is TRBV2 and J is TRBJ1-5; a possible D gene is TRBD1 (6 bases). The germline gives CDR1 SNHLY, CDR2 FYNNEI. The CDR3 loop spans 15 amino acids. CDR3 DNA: TGTGCCGGCAGTGAGCAAGGGACACAAGACCAGCCCCAGCATTTT. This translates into CAGSEQGTQDQPQHF. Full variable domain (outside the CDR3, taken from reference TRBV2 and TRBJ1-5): EPEVTQTPSHQVTQMGQEVILRCVPISNHLYFYWYRQILGQKVEFLVSFYNNEISEKSEIFDDQFSVERPDGSNFTLKIRSTKLEDSAMYFCAGSEQGTQDQPQHFGDGTRLSIL.

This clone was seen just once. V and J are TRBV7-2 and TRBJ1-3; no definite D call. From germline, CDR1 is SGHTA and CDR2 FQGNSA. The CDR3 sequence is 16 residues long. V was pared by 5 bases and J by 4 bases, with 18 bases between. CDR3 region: CASSTKIRETGNTIYF. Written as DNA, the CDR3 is TGTGCCAGCAGCACCAAAATCCGGGAGACCGGAAACACCATATATTTT. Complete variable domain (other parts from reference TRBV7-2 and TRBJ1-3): GAGVSQSPSNKVTEKGKDVELRCDPISGHTALYWYRQSLGQGLEFLIYFQGNSAPDKSGLPSDRFSAERTGGSVSTLTIQRTQQEDSAVYLCASSTKIRETGNTIYFGEGSWLTVV.

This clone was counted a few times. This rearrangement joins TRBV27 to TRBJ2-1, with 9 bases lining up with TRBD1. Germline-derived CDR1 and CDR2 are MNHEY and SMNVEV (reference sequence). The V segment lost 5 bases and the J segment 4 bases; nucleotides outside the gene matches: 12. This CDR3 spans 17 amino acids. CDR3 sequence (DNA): TGTGCCAGCAGTCCAGCGCCGGGACAGGGCCAATACAATGAGCAGTTCTTC. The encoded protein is CASSPAPGQGQYNEQFF.

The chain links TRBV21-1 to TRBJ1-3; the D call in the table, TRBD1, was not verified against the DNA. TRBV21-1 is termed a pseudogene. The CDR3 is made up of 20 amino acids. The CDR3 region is CASSKSPEWGRTDSGNTIYF. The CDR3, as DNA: TGTGCCAGCAGCAAAAGCCCCGAGTGGGGTAGGACAGACTCTGGAAACACCATATATTTT.

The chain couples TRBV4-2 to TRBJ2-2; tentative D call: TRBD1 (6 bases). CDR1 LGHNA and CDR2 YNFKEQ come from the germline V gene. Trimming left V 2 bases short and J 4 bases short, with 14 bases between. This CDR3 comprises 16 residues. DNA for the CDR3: TGTGCCAGCAGCCAAATACAGGGTACTAGCACCGGGGAGCTGTTTTTT. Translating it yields CASSQIQGTSTGELFF.

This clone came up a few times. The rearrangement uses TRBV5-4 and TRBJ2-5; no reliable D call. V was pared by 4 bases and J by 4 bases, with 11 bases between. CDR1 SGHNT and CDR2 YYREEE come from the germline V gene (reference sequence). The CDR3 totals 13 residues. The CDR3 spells CASSPNPRETQYF. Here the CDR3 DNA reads TGTGCCAGCAGCCCAAACCCCAGAGAGACCCAGTACTTC.